This T cell receptor (beta chain) came from a study of blood T cell repertoires in COVID-19. Study at large: Some COVID-19 samples were acute and others convalescent; all came from the United States, Italy and Spain. From T cells, B-cell-depleted T cells, or PBMCs came the material, which was cDNA or gDNA.

Germline assignment: CDR1 SGHVT and CDR2 SQSDAQ. CDR3 length: 15 amino acids. Trimming took off 6 bases at V and 6 bases at J, with 21 bases between the two ends. Source study methods: Counts of nucleated cells, estimated from reference gene primer amplification, were obtained. Here immunoSEQ multiplex PCR was the method, and the copy in TCRdb shows in-frame clones only, minus some. D and trimming were read from the DNA, whereas the V and J calls and clone size are those reported in that table. The profile shows 130,000 or so clones, 85% to 90% of them singletons. Sequenced material: peripheral blood. This chain links TRBV7-4 with TRBJ2-7; D call uncertain. The sequence was collected from a man aged 50-59 years with active or convalescent COVID-19. The CDR3 protein is CASRTHECTRGEQYF. DNA for the CDR3: TGTGCCAGCAGGACCCACGAATGTACAAGAGGCGAGCAGTACTTC.